Below are 17 T cell receptor beta chains sequenced from a single sample in a study of T cells after yellow fever vaccination. TCRdb itself ran the 5' RACE reads through MiXCR, one entry per CDR3 protein. The sample holds approximately 600,000 distinct CDR3 sequences, around an eighth seen once. The specimen comprised PBMCs, sampled on the day of the yellow fever booster vaccination. All receptors derive from a man between 25 and 39 years old who received the YFV17D yellow fever vaccine.

This rearrangement joins TRBV24-1 to TRBJ2-7, with 9 nucleotides matching TRBD1. Trimming at V came to 0 bases and at J to 5 bases, leaving 7 bases not matched to a gene. Germline V gene data show CDR1 as KGHDR and CDR2 as SFDVKD. This CDR3 spans 16 amino acids. The CDR3 nucleotides are TGTGCCACCAGTGATTTGTTGGGACAGGGTTTTGACGAGCAGTACTTC. This sequence encodes CATSDLLGQGFDEQYF.

This rearrangement joins TRBV5-1 to TRBJ2-7, with 9 bases fitting TRBD2. Germline values: CDR1 SGHRS, CDR2 YFSETQ. The CDR3 loop spans 15 amino acids. With 1 base clipped from V and 6 bases from J, the junction kept 8 bases outside the gene matches. CDR3 nucleotide sequence: TGCGCCAGCAGCTTGATTGCGGGAGGGGCCTTCGAGCAGTACTTC. Amino acids: CASSLIAGGAFEQYF.

The chain couples TRBV5-1 to TRBJ2-2, with TRBD2 identical over 9 bases. This CDR3 spans 16 amino acids. With 1 base clipped from V and 5 bases from J, the junction kept 6 bases outside the gene matches. Germline V gene sequence: CDR1 SGHRS, CDR2 YFSETQ. CDR3 region: CASSLIAGAGTGELFF. The CDR3 DNA reads TGCGCCAGCAGCTTGATAGCGGGAGCTGGGACCGGGGAGCTGTTTTTT.

This chain joins TRBV28 and TRBJ2-2; D gene uncertain. The CDR3 has 13 amino acids. Germline V gives CDR1 MDHEN, CDR2 SYDVKM. Trimming removed 4 bases at V and 7 bases at J, with 10 bases between. DNA of the CDR3: TGTGCCAGCAGTTCCCGGTGGGTCGGGGAGCTGTTTTTT. Residues: CASSSRWVGELFF.

In this sample, this clonotype turned up a few times. The chain combines TRBV7-6 with TRBJ1-6; 7 positions match TRBD1. The CDR3 sequence is 14 residues long. The V and J ends lost 5 bases and 5 bases, in that order; junction bases with no gene match: 3. Germline loops: CDR1 SGHVS, CDR2 FNYEAQ. The CDR3 is CASSETGNNSPLHF. In nucleotides, the CDR3 is TGTGCCAGCAGCGAGACAGGGAATAATTCACCCCTCCACTTT.

Written as DNA, the CDR3 is TGCAGTGCTAGATCTAGCGGACGGGAGAACACTGAAGCTTTCTTT. Encoded protein: CSARSSGRENTEAFF. The V and J genes are TRBV20-1 and TRBJ1-1; D remains unclear. CDR1 and CDR2 (germline): DFQATT, SNEGSKA (reference sequence). The germline V and J ends were trimmed by 2 bases and 1 base, with 14 bases remaining between them. This CDR3 spans 15 amino acids.

This clonotype was seen more than once but under ten times. The chain recombines TRBV25-1 with TRBJ1-5, with D possibly being TRBD1 (5 bases). CDR1 and CDR2 from the germline V gene are MGHDK and SYGVNS. V lost 5 bases to trimming and J lost 3 bases, with 11 bases between them. The CDR3 sequence is 14 residues long. This chain's CDR3 is CASSPRGLNQPQHF. Here the CDR3 DNA reads TGTGCCAGCAGTCCACGGGGACTCAATCAGCCCCAGCATTTT.

A few counts support this clonotype. The rearrangement joins TRBV19 to TRBJ2-7; possibly TRBD1 for D (5 bases). This CDR3 contains 12 residues. CDR1 is LNHDA and CDR2 is SQIVND in the germline V gene (reference sequence). V was trimmed by 3 bases and J by 3 bases, leaving 6 bases between them. The CDR3 loop is CASSIDSYEQYF. In nucleotides, the CDR3 is TGTGCCAGTAGTATCGACAGCTACGAGCAGTACTTC.

This clonotype was counted between two and nine times. The chain is built from TRBV30 and TRBJ2-1; TRBD2 aligns across 8 bases. V dropped 5 bases and J dropped 7; count of bases not matched to a gene: 10. The CDR3 extends over 14 amino acids. CDR1 GTSNPN and CDR2 SVGIG come from the germline V gene (reference sequence). The CDR3 DNA sequence: TGTGCCTGGTCGGAACTAGCGGACGAAAATGAGCAGTTCTTC. The encoded protein is CAWSELADENEQFF.

This clonotype was recorded a few times. The CDR3 nucleotides are TGTGCCAGCAGCTTTTCCGGGACTAGCGGGAGCAATGAGCAGTTCTTC. Amino acid sequence: CASSFSGTSGSNEQFF. The chain has TRBV7-2 and TRBJ2-1, with 14 bases lining up with TRBD2. Germline CDR1 and CDR2: SGHTA and FQGNSA. CDR3 length: 16 amino acids. With V trimmed by 3 bases and J by 6 bases, 4 bases remained unmatched.

The V gene is TRBV5-1, the J gene TRBJ2-5, with D possibly being TRBD1 (6 bases). The V and J ends lost 1 base and 5 bases respectively, with 18 bases between them. Per the germline V gene, CDR1 is SGHRS and CDR2 is YFSETQ. The length of the CDR3 is 16 residues. CDR3 bases: TGCGCCAGCAGCTTGACAATCAGTTCCACAGGGGAGACCCAGTACTTC. It codes for CASSLTISSTGETQYF.

The chain uses TRBV10-3 and TRBJ2-6; no clear D. V shed 0 bases and J shed 0 bases, with 3 bases lying between them. Per germline, CDR1 ENHRY and CDR2 SYGVKD. This CDR3 is built from 15 residues. CDR3 DNA sequence: TGTGCCATCAGTGAGTCAGACTCTGGGGCCAACGTCCTGACTTTC. Its translation: CAISESDSGANVLTF.

In nucleotides, the CDR3 is TGTGCCAGCAGCTCAGGCACAGGGGGGAACTATGGCTACACCTTC. Its translation is CASSSGTGGNYGYTF. This rearrangement joins TRBV11-2 to TRBJ1-2; 8 positions agree with TRBD1. In germline, CDR1 is SGHAT, CDR2 FQNNGV. V lost 4 bases to trimming and J lost 2 bases; unmatched junction nucleotides: 6. CDR3 length: 15 amino acids.

The chain combines TRBV7-6 with TRBJ2-5, with D possibly TRBD2 on 5 matching bases. In germline, CDR1 is SGHVS, CDR2 FNYEAQ. This CDR3 is 13 amino acids long. Deletions cut 5 bases from V and 7 bases from J, with 14 bases between. The CDR3 spells CASSEDWPRTQYF. In DNA, the CDR3 is TGTGCCAGCAGCGAGGACTGGCCCCGGACCCAGTACTTC.

There are many counts of this clonotype. V is TRBV29-1 and J is TRBJ2-7; 12 bases agree with TRBD1. This CDR3 contains 13 residues. Germline V gene data show CDR1 as SQVTM and CDR2 as ANQGSEA. V shed 6 bases, J shed 7 bases, and the junction held 7 bases outside the gene matches. DNA for the CDR3: TGCAGCGTCGGGACAGGGGGCTCGGGGGAGCAGTACTTC. This encodes CSVGTGGSGEQYF.

The CDR3 region has the DNA TGCAGTGCTTACAAGAACACTGAAGCTTTCTTT. It codes for CSAYKNTEAFF. The chain joins TRBV20-1 to TRBJ1-1, with D unclear. The V gene lost 5 bases and the J gene lost 1 base, with 5 bases spanning the gap. The germline V gene has CDR1 DFQATT and CDR2 SNEGSKA (reference sequence). The CDR3 has 11 amino acids.

The rearrangement joins TRBV6-4 to TRBJ2-1; 9 nucleotides align to TRBD2. CDR3 length: 16 amino acids. Unmatched junction bases numbered 10, after V lost 4 bases and J lost 6 bases. Germline V gene lookup returns CDR1 MRHNA and CDR2 SNTAGT. The CDR3 protein is CASSAEVAGGLNEQFF. CDR3 coding DNA: TGTGCCAGCAGTGCTGAGGTCGCGGGAGGGCTCAATGAGCAGTTCTTC.